This TCR beta chain was recovered during a study of prognosis after radiotherapy for stage I lung cancer. Study results and caveats: Unique TCR clones declined after stereotactic body radiation therapy, from a median around 9,500 to 6,500. Reportedly, patients with and without metastases differed in TRBV and TRBJ gene usage.

This clonotype was counted ten times or more. Antigen: not known. Trimming removed 0 bases at V and 1 base at J, with 8 bases between. The CDR3 has 15 amino acids. Germline V CDR1 and CDR2: SGDLS, YYNGEE. At each of two time points, approximately 5.8 milliliters of venous blood were taken. By two-round multiplex PCR, the TCR beta CDR3 was amplified from genomic DNA. Primers specific to each TRBV and TRBJ gene were used in first-round PCR. Via MiXCR, TCRdb re-called the multiplex PCR reads, giving one row per CDR3 protein. The repertoire holds about 36,000 distinct CDR3 sequences, with 30% to 35% as singletons.

This clonotype was obtained from a donor aged 50 or older with non-small cell lung cancer. This rearrangement joins TRBV9 to TRBJ1-5; D gene ambiguous. The sequences come from PBMCs, collected before or after stereotactic body radiation therapy (not recorded which). CDR3 amino acids: CASSVGLLSNQPQHF. The CDR3 coding sequence is TGTGCCAGCAGCGTAGGGCTATTAAGCAATCAGCCCCAGCATTTT.